Listed below are T cell receptor beta chains from one sample, sequenced in a study of blood T cell repertoires in COVID-19. Assay: immunoSEQ multiplex PCR; the TCRdb copy retains only in-frame clones and omits some. Of around 21,000 clones in the sample, about four fifths were seen once. Sequenced sample: peripheral blood. The receptors stem from an elderly man with acute or convalescent COVID-19. The CDR3 runs from the conserved cysteine through the conserved F or W. Fields, in order: V gene, clone size, D gene, J gene, CDR3 DNA, CDR3 protein. The D gene is left open where the match is weak. Rows may omit the clone size; those that give it use once, few, many or a size class.

v_call: TRBV7-8; clone_size: .; d_call: TRBD1; j_call: TRBJ1-5; cdr3_nt: TGTGCCAGCAGCAAAAGACAGGGTCAGCCCCAGCATTTT; cdr3_aa: CASSKRQGQPQHF
v_call: TRBV11-2; clone_size: .; d_call: TRBD2; j_call: TRBJ2-1; cdr3_nt: TGTGCCAGCAGAATACCGGGACTAGCAAGCAATGAGCAGTTCTTC; cdr3_aa: CASRIPGLASNEQFF
v_call: TRBV19; clone_size: few; d_call: .; j_call: TRBJ1-1; cdr3_nt: TGTGCCAGTATCCATGGTGGAGGGTTGGGCACTGAAGCTTTCTTT; cdr3_aa: CASIHGGGLGTEAFF
v_call: TRBV5-1; clone_size: .; d_call: .; j_call: TRBJ2-5; cdr3_nt: TGCGCCAGCAGCTTGGACTTCCAAGAGACCCAGTACTTC; cdr3_aa: CASSLDFQETQYF
v_call: TRBV6-4; clone_size: .; d_call: .; j_call: TRBJ1-2; cdr3_nt: TGTGCCAGCAGTGCTGAGGGAAATCAAGGCTACACCTTC; cdr3_aa: CASSAEGNQGYTF
v_call: TRBV6-2/TRBV6-3; clone_size: .; d_call: TRBD1; j_call: TRBJ1-2; cdr3_nt: TGTGCCAGCAGTACACCGACAGGGCCCTATGGCTACACCTTC; cdr3_aa: CASSTPTGPYGYTF
v_call: TRBV5-8; clone_size: .; d_call: TRBD2; j_call: TRBJ2-2; cdr3_nt: TGTGCCAGCAGCCGGGGACTAGCGGGAAGGACCGGGGAGCTGTTTTTT; cdr3_aa: CASSRGLAGRTGELFF
v_call: TRBV19; clone_size: once; d_call: .; j_call: TRBJ2-7; cdr3_nt: TGTGCCAGTAGTGCCGCCACAGGGAGTAAGGAGTACGAGCAGTACTTC; cdr3_aa: CASSAATGSKEYEQYF
v_call: TRBV6-5; clone_size: .; d_call: TRBD1; j_call: TRBJ1-6; cdr3_nt: TGTGCCAGCAGTTACTCGGGGACAGGGACCTCACCCCTCCACTTT; cdr3_aa: CASSYSGTGTSPLHF
v_call: TRBV2; clone_size: .; d_call: TRBD1; j_call: TRBJ1-6; cdr3_nt: TGTGCCAGCAGTGGCGAGACAGGGCATTCACCCCTCCACTTT; cdr3_aa: CASSGETGHSPLHF
v_call: TRBV6-2/TRBV6-3; clone_size: .; d_call: .; j_call: TRBJ2-2; cdr3_nt: TGTGCCAGCAGTTACTCGACTCTAGCTGATAACACCGGGGAGCTGTTTTTT; cdr3_aa: CASSYSTLADNTGELFF
v_call: TRBV6-5; clone_size: .; d_call: .; j_call: TRBJ1-1; cdr3_nt: TGTGCCAGCAGATCACGGGGGAACACTGAAGCTTTCTTT; cdr3_aa: CASRSRGNTEAFF
v_call: TRBV7-3; clone_size: once; d_call: .; j_call: TRBJ2-6; cdr3_nt: TGTGCCAGCAGCTTAACGACAGGTTCCCTTTCTGGGGCCAACGTCCTGACTTTC; cdr3_aa: CASSLTTGSLSGANVLTF
v_call: TRBV7-7; clone_size: .; d_call: TRBD1; j_call: TRBJ2-7; cdr3_nt: TGTGCTAGCAGCTTAGCACAGGGGTACGAGCAGTACTTC; cdr3_aa: CASSLAQGYEQYF
v_call: TRBV10-3; clone_size: .; d_call: .; j_call: TRBJ1-2; cdr3_nt: TGTGCCATCAGTGACCCTGGGGGGGTAAAGGATGGCTACACCTTC; cdr3_aa: CAISDPGGVKDGYTF
v_call: TRBV3-1/TRBV3-2; clone_size: .; d_call: .; j_call: TRBJ2-1; cdr3_nt: TGTGCCAGCAGCCAAGAATGGAGGGAGCAGTTCTTC; cdr3_aa: CASSQEWREQFF
v_call: TRBV27; clone_size: few; d_call: TRBD2; j_call: TRBJ2-1; cdr3_nt: TGTGCCAGCAGTCCTCTAGCGGGAGGGTCCTACAATGAGCAGTTCTTC; cdr3_aa: CASSPLAGGSYNEQFF
v_call: TRBV11-1; clone_size: .; d_call: .; j_call: TRBJ2-3; cdr3_nt: TGTGCCAGCAGCCGCGGAGCGGGTAGCACAGATACGCAGTATTTT; cdr3_aa: CASSRGAGSTDTQYF
v_call: TRBV21-1; clone_size: .; d_call: .; j_call: TRBJ2-2; cdr3_nt: TGTGCCAGCAGCCCCCCAGGAGTAGCGGGGCTGGGCACCGGGGAGCTGTTTTTT; cdr3_aa: CASSPPGVAGLGTGELFF